This TCR beta chain originates from a study of regulatory dendritic cells for organ transplantation. Overall study results and limits: Memory CD8+ clonal expansion seemed more limited with regulatory than mature dendritic cells. Naive CD4+ and CD8+ repertoires were highly diverse; memory CD8+ was most oligoclonal.

The sample holds one count of this clone. Its antigen is unknown. CD4+ or CD8+ T cells were sorted as naive CD45RA+ or memory CD45RO+. Some clones are missing from TCRdb's copy, which holds only in-frame ones; the method was immunoSEQ multiplex PCR. The table records about 38,000 clones, 75% to 95% of them present only once. Sequenced input: naive CD8+ T cells from blood. The sample's subset: CD45RA+ naive T cells. This sequence was found in a human donor in good health.

CDR3 nucleotide sequence: TGCGCCAGCAGCCAAGATCCTAGCGGGAACTACGAGCAGTACTTC. It specifies CASSQDPSGNYEQYF. The chain has TRBV4-3 and TRBJ2-7, with 9 bases matching TRBD2. Germline trimming cut 0 bases from V and 3 bases from J; bases unmatched to any gene: 3. CDR1 is LGHNA, CDR2 YSLEER, per germline. The CDR3 is made up of 15 amino acids.